This is a list of T cell receptor beta chains from one sample in a study of technical replicates of blood from a handful of donors. Assay used: immunoSEQ multiplex PCR; TCRdb lists only in-frame clones, some missing. The profile shows under 85,000 clones, approximately 94% of them singletons. Sequenced input: T cells isolated from PBMCs. The receptor source for this set is a human donor in good health. The conserved cysteine and the conserved F or W are not part of the CDR3 here. The order of the fields is V gene, D gene, J gene, CDR3 length, CDR3 protein. D genes are given only for firm matches.

V gene: TRBV18
D gene: TRBD1
J gene: TRBJ1-1
CDR3 length: 14
CDR3 protein: ASLPGGANRNTEAF

V gene: TRBV10-3
D gene: TRBD2
J gene: TRBJ2-3
CDR3 length: 14
CDR3 protein: AISRSGGSSTDTQY

V gene: TRBV7-7
D gene: TRBD2
J gene: TRBJ2-1
CDR3 length: 15
CDR3 protein: ASSLSSLAGPYNEQF

V gene: TRBV19
D gene: -
J gene: TRBJ2-7
CDR3 length: 14
CDR3 protein: ASSGVGQGSSYEQY

V gene: TRBV7-9
D gene: TRBD2
J gene: TRBJ2-2
CDR3 length: 13
CDR3 protein: ASSLGAGNTGELF

V gene: TRBV5-1
D gene: TRBD2
J gene: TRBJ2-4
CDR3 length: 16
CDR3 protein: ASSLGLAGVVAKNIQY

V gene: TRBV28
D gene: -
J gene: TRBJ2-7
CDR3 length: 10
CDR3 protein: ASSLAAYEQY

V gene: TRBV7-9
D gene: TRBD2
J gene: TRBJ2-7
CDR3 length: 12
CDR3 protein: ASSLGGGAYEQY

V gene: TRBV30
D gene: -
J gene: TRBJ1-1
CDR3 length: 12
CDR3 protein: AWSPFPSDTEAF

V gene: TRBV7-2
D gene: -
J gene: TRBJ2-3
CDR3 length: 12
CDR3 protein: ASSLPTGSDTQY

V gene: TRBV6-4
D gene: TRBD1
J gene: TRBJ2-5
CDR3 length: 11
CDR3 protein: ASSPDRGETQY

V gene: TRBV6-5
D gene: -
J gene: TRBJ1-4
CDR3 length: 14
CDR3 protein: ASSYSFGVTNEKLF

V gene: TRBV27
D gene: -
J gene: TRBJ1-1
CDR3 length: 15
CDR3 protein: ASSLVAAPQKDTEAF

V gene: TRBV11-2
D gene: -
J gene: TRBJ1-5
CDR3 length: 12
CDR3 protein: ASSLVGPDQPQH

V gene: TRBV2
D gene: -
J gene: TRBJ2-6
CDR3 length: 10
CDR3 protein: ATHSGANVLT